This T cell receptor beta chain was retrieved from a study of T cell responses to AZD1222 COVID-19 vaccine. Study-level findings and limits: At study baseline, merely several AZD1222 recipients were seropositive. There were repertoire samples only from the period after the peak T cell response. Reportedly, nearly half of unique spike TCRs recognized epitopes outside B.1.351/B.1.1.7 mutations. Dominant at 160-218 and 743-854, vaccine-associated CD4 TCRs also spanned spike.

The germline V and J ends were trimmed by 0 bases and 10 bases, with 11 bases remaining between them. Germline V CDR1 and CDR2: SGDLS, YYNGEE. The CDR3 runs 13 residues. Some clones are missing from TCRdb's copy, which holds only in-frame ones; the method was immunoSEQ multiplex PCR. The sample lists 150,000 to 160,000 clones; approximately 87% were seen once. About this clone itself: As yet, its antigen is unknown.

The specimen comprised peripheral blood, sampled on day 0 of MenACWY control vaccination. The chain employs TRBV9 and TRBJ2-1; no clear D. This TCR was recovered from an adult in good health. The CDR3 spells CASSVESEGEQFF. The CDR3 region has the DNA TGTGCCAGCAGCGTAGAAAGCGAAGGGGAGCAGTTCTTC. Complete variable domain (other parts from reference TRBV9 and TRBJ2-1): DSGVTQTPKHLITATGQRVTLRCSPRSGDLSVYWYQQSLDQGLQFLIQYYNGEERAKGNILERFSAQQFPDLHSELNLSSLELGDSALYFCASSVESEGEQFFGPGTRLTVL.